This entry lists 30 T cell receptor beta chains sequenced from one sample in a study of cytomegalovirus exposure and HLA in healthy donors. Assay used: immunoSEQ multiplex PCR; TCRdb lists only in-frame clones, some missing. The sample includes hundreds of thousands of clones, just over 85% seen only once; the top ten take roughly 0.75%. Sequenced: PBMCs. These TCRs come from a woman under 30 in good health and CMV-seronegative.

The table lists this clone with a few counts. The rearrangement uses TRBV7-9 and TRBJ2-7; D gene unclear. CDR1 is SEHNR, CDR2 FQNEAQ, per germline (reference sequence). V was pared by 2 bases and J by 4 bases, with 6 bases between. The CDR3 is 12 residues long. The chain's CDR3 is CASSLYGYEQYF. The CDR3, as DNA: TGTGCCAGCAGCTTATACGGGTACGAGCAGTACTTC. The full variable domain, completed using reference TRBV7-9 and TRBJ2-7, is DTGVSQNPRHKITKRGQNVTFRCDPISEHNRLYWYRQTLGQGPEFLTYFQNEAQLEKSRLLSDRFSAERPKGSFSTLEIQRTEQGDSAMYLCASSLYGYEQYFGPGTRLTVT.

This sequence joins TRBV28 and TRBJ1-2, with 11 bases that match TRBD1. Germline V lookup: CDR1 MDHEN, CDR2 SYDVKM. The CDR3 is made up of 15 amino acids. Unmatched junction bases numbered 6, after V lost 4 bases and J lost 5 bases. The CDR3 region is CASSSSGTGGYGYTF. As DNA, the CDR3 is TGTGCCAGCAGTTCCTCCGGGACAGGGGGTTATGGCTACACCTTC.

The chain uses TRBV2 and TRBJ1-2, with TRBD1 matching over 8 bases. J was trimmed by 1 base and V by 8 bases; bases with no gene match: 6. The length of the CDR3 is 14 residues. Germline V gene lookup returns CDR1 SNHLY and CDR2 FYNNEI. Here the CDR3 reads CASDGTGVNYGYTF. In nucleotides, the CDR3 is TGTGCCAGCGACGGGACAGGAGTTAACTATGGCTACACCTTC.

This clone occurred a few times. This chain uses TRBV6-5 with TRBJ1-4, with D possibly TRBD1 on 5 matching bases. The CDR3 runs 13 residues. V gave up 0 bases and J gave up 11 bases, with 10 bases separating them. CDR1 and CDR2 from the germline V gene are MNHEY and SVGAGI. CDR3 in amino acids: CASSYSYGAKLFF. In DNA form, the CDR3 reads TGTGCCAGCAGTTACTCGTATGGGGCTAAACTGTTTTTT.

The chain joins TRBV30 to TRBJ1-1; 11 nucleotides match TRBD1. The CDR3 sequence is 15 residues long. The V and J ends lost 4 bases and 3 bases, in that order; junction bases with no gene match: 7. Germline values: CDR1 GTSNPN, CDR2 SVGIG (reference sequence). The CDR3 DNA sequence: TGTGCCTGGAATCGAGGACAGGGGGCGTACACTGAAGCTTTCTTT. The encoded protein is CAWNRGQGAYTEAFF.

This chain's CDR3 is CASSLAQDSVYEQYF. The CDR3 DNA reads as TGTGCCAGCAGCTTAGCTCAGGACAGTGTCTACGAGCAGTACTTC. The chain links TRBV7-9 to TRBJ2-7; D perhaps matches TRBD1 (6 bases). Trimming took 0 bases from V and 3 from J, leaving 12 bases between them. Per the germline V gene, CDR1 is SEHNR and CDR2 is FQNEAQ (reference sequence). The CDR3 is 15 amino acids. The whole variable domain, filled in from reference TRBV7-9 and TRBJ2-7, reads DTGVSQNPRHKITKRGQNVTFRCDPISEHNRLYWYRQTLGQGPEFLTYFQNEAQLEKSRLLSDRFSAERPKGSFSTLEIQRTEQGDSAMYLCASSLAQDSVYEQYFGPGTRLTVT.

The chain uses TRBV19 and TRBJ1-5, with 8 bases matching TRBD1. Germline CDR1 reads LNHDA; CDR2 reads SQIVND (reference sequence). The CDR3 length is 14 residues. The junction had 4 bases not matched to a gene; V was cut back by 2 bases and J by 7 bases. The CDR3 protein is CASSILQGGQPQHF. The CDR3 nucleotides read TGTGCCAGTAGTATATTACAGGGGGGACAGCCCCAGCATTTT.

In DNA, the CDR3 is TGTGCCAGCAGGATGGGGCGTGATGGCAATCTAGGCGAAAAGACCCAGTACTTC. It encodes CASRMGRDGNLGEKTQYF. The J gene is TRBJ2-5, the V gene TRBV25-1, with D tentatively TRBD1 (5 bases). Trimming removed 6 bases at V and 6 bases at J, with 29 bases between. The germline gives CDR1 MGHDK, CDR2 SYGVNS. This CDR3 is built from 18 residues. The whole variable domain, filled in from reference TRBV25-1 and TRBJ2-5, reads EADIYQTPRYLVIGTGKKITLECSQTMGHDKMYWYQQDPGMELHLIHYSYGVNSTEKGDLSSESTVSRIRTEHFPLTLESARPSHTSQYLCASRMGRDGNLGEKTQYFGPGTRLLVL.

This sequence joins TRBV15 and TRBJ2-3; no clear D gene. Germline assignment: CDR1 LNHNV and CDR2 YYDKDF (reference sequence). This CDR3 is 14 amino acids long. With 0 bases removed from V and 5 bases from J, the gap between germline ends came to 9 bases. The CDR3 DNA reads as TGTGCCACCAGCAGAGATCACCACGGAGATACGCAGTATTTT. It yields the protein CATSRDHHGDTQYF.

The rearrangement uses TRBV11-2 and TRBJ1-1, with D perhaps matching TRBD1 (6 bases). CDR3 length: 14 amino acids. V shed 6 bases and J shed 1 base, with 12 bases lying between them. Germline V gene data show CDR1 as SGHAT and CDR2 as FQNNGV. The CDR3 region has the DNA TGTGCCAGCAGGGATATCAGGGGGAACACTGAAGCTTTCTTT. This encodes CASRDIRGNTEAFF.

This clone was counted a single time. This rearrangement joins TRBV11-1 to TRBJ2-7; the D gene is possibly TRBD2 (5 bases). This CDR3 spans 14 amino acids. Looked up from germline, CDR1 is SGHAT and CDR2 is FQDESV (reference sequence). V was clipped by 5 bases and J by 3 bases, with 14 bases between them. CDR3 residues: CASSPAAEIYEQYF. CDR3 coding DNA: TGTGCCAGCAGCCCCGCAGCGGAAATCTACGAGCAGTACTTC.

This chain links TRBV15 with TRBJ1-2, with TRBD1 as a possible D gene (6 bases). The V end lost 0 bases, the J end lost 2 bases, and 19 bases lay between the germline ends. The CDR3 length is 18 residues. Germline V gives CDR1 LNHNV, CDR2 YYDKDF (reference sequence). CDR3 in DNA: TGTGCCACCAGCAGAGATTGGCAGGGGAGGGGCGCGAACTATGGCTACACCTTC. Its translation is CATSRDWQGRGANYGYTF. The variable domain in full, with the rest retrieved from reference TRBV15 and TRBJ1-2, is DAMVIQNPRYQVTQFGKPVTLSCSQTLNHNVMYWYQQKSSQAPKLLFHYYDKDFNNEADTPDNFQSRRPNTSFCFLDIRSPGLGDTAMYLCATSRDWQGRGANYGYTFGSGTRLTVV.

V gene TRBV5-1 combines with J gene TRBJ1-6; 9 nucleotides align to TRBD1. Per the germline V gene, CDR1 is SGHRS and CDR2 is YFSETQ. J lost 0 bases, V lost 4 bases, and 5 bases had no gene match. There are 17 residues in the CDR3. The CDR3 DNA follows: TGCGCCAGCAGCCAAGGACAGGGGAGCTCCTATAATTCACCCCTCCACTTT. Amino acids: CASSQGQGSSYNSPLHF. The full variable domain, with the rest looked up from reference TRBV5-1 and TRBJ1-6, is KAGVTQTPRYLIKTRGQQVTLSCSPISGHRSVSWYQQTPGQGLQFLFEYFSETQRNKGNFPGRFSGRQFSNSRSEMNVSTLELGDSALYLCASSQGQGSSYNSPLHFGNGTRLTVT.

Notes on this clone: Other DNA variants within this sample encode the same CDR3. The genes are TRBV7-9 and TRBJ1-1, with D possibly matching TRBD1 (6 bases). The CDR3 runs to 14 residues. Germline CDR1 reads SEHNR; CDR2 reads FQNEAQ (reference sequence). V was cut by 4 bases and J by 1 base, with 10 bases left in between. CDR3 DNA sequence: TGTGCCAGCAGCTCACAGACAGGGAACACTGAAGCTTTCTTT. This sequence encodes CASSSQTGNTEAFF.

The rearrangement uses TRBV5-1 and TRBJ2-1, with 8 bases aligning to TRBD2. Trimming at V came to 1 base and at J to 5 bases, leaving 11 bases not matched to a gene. The CDR3 sequence is 17 residues long. The germline gives CDR1 SGHRS, CDR2 YFSETQ. The CDR3 region has the DNA TGCGCCAGCAGCTTGAGGGGGGAGCGGGAGTACGACAATGAGCAGTTCTTC. Its protein is CASSLRGEREYDNEQFF.

V is TRBV5-1 and J is TRBJ2-7; 8 bases agree with TRBD1. Germline V gives CDR1 SGHRS, CDR2 YFSETQ. The trim removed 4 bases at V and 4 bases at J, leaving 4 bases unmatched. There are 13 residues in the CDR3. In DNA form, the CDR3 reads TGCGCCAGCAGCGCAGGGGGCCGGTACGAGCAGTACTTC. It yields the protein CASSAGGRYEQYF. The full variable domain, completed using reference TRBV5-1 and TRBJ2-7, is KAGVTQTPRYLIKTRGQQVTLSCSPISGHRSVSWYQQTPGQGLQFLFEYFSETQRNKGNFPGRFSGRQFSNSRSEMNVSTLELGDSALYLCASSAGGRYEQYFGPGTRLTVT.

This clone was counted a few times. The chain has TRBV19 and TRBJ2-7, with D tentatively TRBD1 (6 bases). The CDR3 covers 15 residues. V was pared by 2 bases and J by 6 bases, with 17 bases between. The germline V gene encodes CDR1 LNHDA and CDR2 SQIVND (reference sequence). The CDR3 here is CASSISWQGRVEQYF. CDR3 DNA sequence: TGTGCCAGTAGTATATCGTGGCAGGGGCGGGTCGAGCAGTACTTC.

V gene TRBV19 combines with J gene TRBJ2-5, with 8 bases matching TRBD1. Looked up from germline, CDR1 is LNHDA and CDR2 is SQIVND (reference sequence). This CDR3 has 14 amino acids. With 3 bases clipped from V and 5 bases from J, the junction kept 5 bases outside the gene matches. The CDR3 loop is CASSIPGGWETQYF. The CDR3 bases are TGTGCCAGTAGTATCCCAGGGGGCTGGGAGACCCAGTACTTC.

The chain is built from TRBV19 and TRBJ2-5; possible D gene TRBD2, 6 bases. Germline V gives CDR1 LNHDA, CDR2 SQIVND (reference sequence). V was pared by 3 bases and J by 4 bases, with 9 bases between. The CDR3 covers 13 residues. CDR3 amino acids: CASSIRGGETQYF. CDR3 nucleotides: TGTGCCAGTAGTATTAGGGGAGGAGAGACCCAGTACTTC.

The chain employs TRBV6-5 and TRBJ1-5; D may be TRBD1 (5 bases). The CDR3 extends over 14 amino acids. V was trimmed by 2 bases and J by 7 bases, leaving 12 bases between them. CDR1 MNHEY and CDR2 SVGAGI come from the germline V gene. The CDR3 here is CASSYEAGIQPQHF. As DNA, the CDR3 is TGTGCCAGCAGTTACGAGGCAGGGATCCAGCCCCAGCATTTT.

This chain joins TRBV28 and TRBJ2-5, with 12 bases lining up with TRBD2. The CDR3 consists of 15 residues. Germline V gene data show CDR1 as MDHEN and CDR2 as SYDVKM. V trimming: 5 bases; J trimming: 7 bases; junction bases outside the gene matches: 8. The CDR3, as DNA: TGTGCCAGCAGTCCACTAGCGGGAGGACGGGGGACCCAGTACTTC. Its translation is CASSPLAGGRGTQYF.

The chain links TRBV14 to TRBJ2-7; 9 nucleotides agree with TRBD1. Trimming at V came to 4 bases and at J to 6 bases, leaving 10 bases not matched to a gene. The germline V gene has CDR1 SGHDN and CDR2 FVKESK. The CDR3 totals 15 residues. This CDR3 is CASSPLGQGLREQYF. As DNA, the CDR3 is TGTGCCAGCAGCCCCTTAGGACAGGGGCTCCGCGAGCAGTACTTC.

CDR3 in amino acids: CASSTGDGDSPLHF. For the CDR3, the DNA is TGTGCCAGCAGTACGGGGGACGGGGATTCACCCCTCCACTTT. V is TRBV28 and J is TRBJ1-6; possible D gene TRBD1, 5 bases. The CDR3 sequence is 14 residues long. Per germline, CDR1 MDHEN and CDR2 SYDVKM. The germline V and J ends were trimmed by 5 bases and 8 bases, with 13 bases remaining between them.

In the case of this clone: The same CDR3 is also encoded by other DNA sequences in this sample. This chain connects TRBV5-1 to TRBJ2-7, with 7 bases lining up with TRBD2. V was pared by 0 bases and J by 0 bases, with 3 bases of the junction left unmatched. The V gene's germline CDR1 is SGHRS and CDR2 YFSETQ. This CDR3 contains 15 residues. The CDR3 here is CASSLGGGSSYEQYF. In DNA form, the CDR3 reads TGCGCCAGCAGCTTGGGGGGAGGGAGCTCCTACGAGCAGTACTTC.

V is TRBV2 and J is TRBJ1-5; tentatively, D is TRBD1 (5 bases). This CDR3 region has 14 residues. Germline CDR1 reads SNHLY; CDR2 reads FYNNEI. V lost 11 bases to trimming and J lost 4 bases, with 18 bases between them. In DNA, the CDR3 is TGTGCCGCAAGCAGGGTTGAAGGAAATCAGCCCCAGCATTTT. Translation gives CAASRVEGNQPQHF.

This chain's CDR3 is CASSSPELANEQFF. As DNA, the CDR3 is TGTGCCAGCAGCTCCCCCGAACTAGCGAATGAGCAGTTCTTC. This chain uses TRBV13 with TRBJ2-1, with 7 bases that match TRBD2. The length of the CDR3 is 14 residues. In germline, CDR1 is PRHDT, CDR2 FYEKMQ (reference sequence). The trim removed 4 bases at V and 7 bases at J, leaving 7 bases unmatched.

The chain carries TRBV6-1 and TRBJ1-1; TRBD1 might be the D (5 bases). Germline V gene sequence: CDR1 MNHNS, CDR2 SASEGT. The CDR3 totals 13 residues. With 7 bases removed from V and 1 base from J, the gap between germline ends came to 10 bases. CDR3 sequence reads: CASNQGTNTEAFF. The CDR3 bases are TGTGCCAGCAACCAGGGAACGAACACTGAAGCTTTCTTT.

The rearrangement uses TRBV5-1 and TRBJ2-6, with D possibly being TRBD2 (5 bases). Between the trimmed V and J ends, which lost 5 bases and 3 bases, there was a span of 12 bases. This CDR3 region has 15 residues. Germline lookup yields CDR1 SGHRS and CDR2 YFSETQ. Here the CDR3 DNA reads TGCGCCAGCAGGGGCGGGTTAAGTGGGGCCAACGTCCTGACTTTC. Translated: CASRGGLSGANVLTF.

This chain uses TRBV2 with TRBJ2-1; TRBD1 matches at 12 bases. With 7 bases clipped from V and 7 bases from J, the junction kept 14 bases outside the gene matches. Germline V gene sequence: CDR1 SNHLY, CDR2 FYNNEI. CDR3 size: 17 residues. As DNA, the CDR3 is TGTGCCAGCACGCTATCTCCGGGACAGGGGGCGCTGAATGAGCAGTTCTTC. Translated: CASTLSPGQGALNEQFF.

This sequence joins TRBV6-1 and TRBJ2-1; 7 bases fit TRBD2. The CDR3 covers 15 residues. After removal of 4 bases from V and 4 bases from J, the junction contained 7 bases not matched to a gene. Germline CDR1 and CDR2: MNHNS and SASEGT. CDR3 sequence reads: CASSGRTSQYNEQFF. The CDR3 DNA reads TGTGCCAGCAGTGGGCGGACTAGTCAATACAATGAGCAGTTCTTC.